The 17 T cell receptor beta chains listed next were all sequenced from one sample in a study of blood T cell repertoires in COVID-19 (dated by TCRdb to the early 2020s). Library generation was performed with the immunoSEQ multiplex PCR assay. Here the immuneACCESS table is served through TCRdb, limited to in-frame sequences with V and J called. Missing clones are a known gap in these copies; in checked studies unresolved V genes cover under half, and the rest lacks a known reason. The sample has around 160,000 clones on record, more than 80% of them singletons. Jointly, the top ten make up less than 2% of the sample. The sequenced sample was peripheral blood. The receptors shown here come from a woman aged 55-70 years with COVID-19, enrolled during active disease.

CDR3 bases: TGCGCCAGCAGACAGCAAGAGACCCAGTACTTC. Translated, it gives CASRQQETQYF. This chain joins TRBV5-1 and TRBJ2-5; D not resolved. Per the germline V gene, CDR1 is SGHRS and CDR2 is YFSETQ. The CDR3 runs 11 residues. Trimming left V 5 bases short and J 2 bases short, with 4 bases between.

This clone was detected once. The V call is TRBV5-1, the J call TRBJ1-1; D not certain. The V and J ends lost 1 base and 1 base respectively, with 11 bases between them. The CDR3 sequence is 15 residues long. The V gene's germline CDR1 is SGHRS and CDR2 YFSETQ. The CDR3 DNA is TGCGCCAGCAGCTTGACAGCACAAAAGAACACTGAAGCTTTCTTT. Translated, it gives CASSLTAQKNTEAFF.

The V and J genes are TRBV9 and TRBJ1-3; D gene uncertain. The ends were cut back, 4 bases at V and 9 bases at J, with 17 bases in the middle. Germline V gene data show CDR1 as SGDLS and CDR2 as YYNGEE. There are 14 residues in the CDR3. The CDR3 region is CASSTRSGVGTIYF. The CDR3 bases are TGTGCCAGCAGCACAAGGTCGGGAGTGGGCACCATATATTTT.

This clone appeared a few times. V usage is TRBV28 and J usage is TRBJ1-1, with D possibly TRBD1 on 6 matching bases. Germline V gives CDR1 MDHEN, CDR2 SYDVKM. The CDR3 sequence is 14 residues long. V lost 5 bases and J lost 1, with 11 bases in between. The CDR3 DNA reads as TGTGCCAGCAGTCCCCCGACAGGGAACACTGAAGCTTTCTTT. Its translation is CASSPPTGNTEAFF.

This chain joins TRBV6-5 and TRBJ1-6; the match to TRBD1 covers 10 bases. With V trimmed by 0 bases and J by 7 bases, 0 bases remained unmatched. The germline CDR1 and CDR2 sequences are MNHEY and SVGAGI. The CDR3 runs 15 residues. CDR3 nucleotides: TGTGCCAGCAGTTACTCGGGACAGGGGAATTCACCCCTCCACTTT. It codes for CASSYSGQGNSPLHF.

This clone was observed a single time. The genes are TRBV3-1 (or the pseudogene TRBV3-2) and TRBJ2-1, with TRBD2 matching 10 bases. V shed 5 bases, J shed 6 bases, and the junction held 4 bases outside the gene matches. The germline V gene has CDR1 LGHDT and CDR2 YNNKEL (reference sequence). The CDR3 runs to 14 residues. This CDR3 reads CASSRGLASNEQFF. CDR3 bases: TGTGCCAGCAGCAGGGGACTAGCGTCCAATGAGCAGTTCTTC.

The genes are TRBV3-1 (or the pseudogene TRBV3-2) and TRBJ1-3; D might be TRBD1 (5 bases). Germline V gene lookup returns CDR1 LGHDT and CDR2 YNNKEL (reference sequence). This CDR3 is 15 amino acids long. V was pared by 3 bases and J by 5 bases, with 14 bases between. For the CDR3, the DNA is TGTGCCAGCAGCCAGTCGGGGGGTAAAAGAAACACCATATATTTT. This translates into CASSQSGGKRNTIYF.

The chain joins TRBV6-6 to TRBJ1-1; D remains unclear. CDR1 is MNHNY, CDR2 SVGAGI, per germline (reference sequence). The V end lost 6 bases, the J end lost 1 base, and 12 bases lay between the germline ends. The CDR3 covers 14 residues. The CDR3 sequence: CASRPEGPNTEAFF. In nucleotides, the CDR3 is TGTGCCAGCAGACCAGAGGGCCCGAACACTGAAGCTTTCTTT.

The V gene is TRBV7-6, the J gene TRBJ2-7, with D unclear. Trimming left V 2 bases short and J 3 bases short, with 11 bases between. CDR3 length: 14 residues. Germline-derived CDR1 and CDR2 are SGHVS and FNYEAQ. The CDR3 region has the DNA TGTGCCAGCAGCTTAAGCGCTAGGTACTACGAGCAGTACTTC. Protein product: CASSLSARYYEQYF. The whole variable domain, remainder taken from reference TRBV7-6 and TRBJ2-7, is GAGVSQSPRYKVTKRGQDVALRCDPISGHVSLYWYRQALGQGPEFLTYFNYEAQQDKSGLPNDRFSAERPEGSISTLTIQRTEQRDSAMYRCASSLSARYYEQYFGPGTRLTVT.

This chain uses TRBV9 with TRBJ1-1; D is perhaps TRBD1 (5 bases). CDR3 length: 15 residues. V lost 4 bases and J 4 bases, leaving 17 bases between the germline ends. Germline V gene lookup returns CDR1 SGDLS and CDR2 YYNGEE. The DNA for the CDR3 is TGTGCCAGCAGCCCTAAAGGATCGGGGGGCACTGAAGCTTTCTTT. Its translation is CASSPKGSGGTEAFF.

The V and J genes are TRBV10-3 and TRBJ2-7, with 10 bases aligning to TRBD1. V lost 9 bases, J lost 4 bases, and 6 bases stayed unmatched. Looked up from germline, CDR1 is ENHRY and CDR2 is SYGVKD. The CDR3 contains 13 residues. DNA of the CDR3: TGTGCCATGCGACAGGGGGCGGATTACGAGCAGTACTTC. It yields the protein CAMRQGADYEQYF.

The chain uses TRBV7-2 and TRBJ1-3; D may be TRBD1 (5 bases). Germline V gene sequence: CDR1 SGHTA, CDR2 FQGNSA. CDR3 length: 16 amino acids. Deletions cut 0 bases from V and 2 bases from J, with 11 bases between. In DNA, the CDR3 is TGTGCCAGCAGCTTAGCGCCTACCAGGGCTGGAAACACCATATATTTT. Its protein product is CASSLAPTRAGNTIYF.

V is TRBV7-2 and J is TRBJ1-2; 10 nucleotides match TRBD1. Trimming removed 5 bases from V and 8 bases from J; junction bases left unmatched: 8. Germline lookup yields CDR1 SGHTA and CDR2 FQGNSA. The CDR3 has 14 amino acids. CDR3 bases: TGTGCCAGCAGCGCTGAAGGGACAGGGGTAGGCTACACCTTC. Translation gives CASSAEGTGVGYTF.

V usage is TRBV6-5 and J usage is TRBJ1-1; TRBD1 might be the D (5 bases). Trimming stripped 2 bases from V and 2 bases from J, with 15 bases between. CDR3 length: 16 amino acids. Germline V gene sequence: CDR1 MNHEY, CDR2 SVGAGI. CDR3 sequence: CASSYDPEGSNTEAFF. The CDR3 DNA sequence: TGTGCCAGCAGTTACGATCCGGAGGGGAGCAACACTGAAGCTTTCTTT.

This clone appeared once. This chain connects TRBV5-5 to TRBJ1-1; maybe TRBD1 (6 bases). Between the trimmed V and J ends, which lost 2 bases and 0 bases, there was a span of 14 bases. CDR1 and CDR2 from the germline V gene are SGHKS and YYEKEE (reference sequence). The CDR3 runs to 16 residues. The CDR3 DNA follows: TGTGCCAGCAGCTTTCCAGGGGTCAACATGAACACTGAAGCTTTCTTT. It specifies CASSFPGVNMNTEAFF.

This chain joins TRBV7-2 and TRBJ1-2, with D possibly TRBD1 on 6 matching bases. V gave up 3 bases and J gave up 4 bases, with 12 bases separating them. The CDR3 is 14 amino acids. The germline V gene encodes CDR1 SGHTA and CDR2 FQGNSA. DNA for the CDR3: TGTGCCAGCAGCTTTGGACAGACCCCCTATGGCTACACCTTC. This codes for CASSFGQTPYGYTF.

The chain uses TRBV18 and TRBJ1-1; D unresolved. This CDR3 is 14 amino acids long. Germline V lookup: CDR1 KGHSH, CDR2 LQKENI. Trimming pared 3 bases from V and 5 bases from J, leaving 13 bases between. The CDR3 spells CASSPRLGITEAFF. CDR3 bases: TGTGCCAGCTCACCGCGGCTGGGTATAACTGAAGCTTTCTTT.